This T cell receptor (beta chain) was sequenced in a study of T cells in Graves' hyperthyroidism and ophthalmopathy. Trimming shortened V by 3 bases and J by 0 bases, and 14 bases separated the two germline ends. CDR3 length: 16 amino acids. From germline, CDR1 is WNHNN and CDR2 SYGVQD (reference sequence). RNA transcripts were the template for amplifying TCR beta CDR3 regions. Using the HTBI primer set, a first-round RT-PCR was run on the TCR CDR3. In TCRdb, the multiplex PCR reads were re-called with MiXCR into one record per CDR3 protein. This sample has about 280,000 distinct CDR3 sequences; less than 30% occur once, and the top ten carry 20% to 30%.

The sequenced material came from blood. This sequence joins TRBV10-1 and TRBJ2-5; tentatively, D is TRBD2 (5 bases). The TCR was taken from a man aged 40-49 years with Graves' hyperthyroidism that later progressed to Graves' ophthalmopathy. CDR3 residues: CASSDRASRYQETQYF. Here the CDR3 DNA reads TGCGCCAGCAGTGATCGGGCTAGCCGGTACCAAGAGACCCAGTACTTC.